This passage covers 5 T cell receptor beta chains from one sample sequenced in a study of CD8 T cells in ankylosing spondylitis. TCRdb re-called the 5' RACE reads through MiXCR, storing one row per CDR3 protein. The table records 150,000 to 200,000 distinct CDR3 sequences, approximately 16% of them present only once. The sample comprised blood, either unsorted or a sorted T cell fraction (not recorded which). The receptors come from a male donor with ankylosing spondylitis or in good health (not recorded which).

This clonotype has only a few counts. The rearrangement uses TRBV28 and TRBJ1-2; a weak D match, TRBD1 (6 bases). Germline values: CDR1 MDHEN, CDR2 SYDVKM. Trimming shortened V by 5 bases and J by 7 bases, and 20 bases separated the two germline ends. The CDR3 sequence is 15 residues long. The CDR3 sequence: CASSQSDRDMFGYTF. Here the CDR3 DNA reads TGTGCCAGCAGTCAGTCGGACAGAGACATGTTTGGCTACACCTTC.

The chain is built from TRBV30 and TRBJ1-1, with D tentatively TRBD1 (5 bases). Looked up from germline, CDR1 is GTSNPN and CDR2 is SVGIG (reference sequence). This CDR3 is built from 13 residues. V dropped 4 bases and J dropped 1 base, with 10 bases sitting between them. CDR3 region: CAWNFGGNTEAFF. CDR3 nucleotide sequence: TGTGCCTGGAATTTCGGGGGGAACACTGAAGCTTTCTTT.

V usage is TRBV5-1 and J usage is TRBJ1-2; 9 bases agree with TRBD1. The CDR3 totals 15 residues. V was clipped by 3 bases and J by 4 bases; unmatched bases: 7. Germline V gene lookup returns CDR1 SGHRS and CDR2 YFSETQ. The CDR3 nucleotides are TGCGCCAGCAGCTCGGACAGGGGACGGAGCTATGGCTACACCTTC. Its translation is CASSSDRGRSYGYTF. The complete variable domain, with remaining parts taken from reference TRBV5-1 and TRBJ1-2, reads KAGVTQTPRYLIKTRGQQVTLSCSPISGHRSVSWYQQTPGQGLQFLFEYFSETQRNKGNFPGRFSGRQFSNSRSEMNVSTLELGDSALYLCASSSDRGRSYGYTFGSGTRLTVV.

For the CDR3, the DNA is TGTGCCACCAGCAGTGGGTCCTTTGAGGGGTCACCCCTCCACTTT. Residues: CATSSGSFEGSPLHF. The chain recombines TRBV15 with TRBJ1-6; TRBD1 might be the D (5 bases). V lost 3 bases to trimming and J lost 10 bases, with 16 bases between them. CDR3 length equals 15 residues. Germline V gene lookup returns CDR1 LNHNV and CDR2 YYDKDF (reference sequence).

Remarks on this clonotype: A junction end diverges from the germline sequence, so it may reflect a read error. The rearrangement joins TRBV5-1 to TRBJ2-1; the match to TRBD1 covers 9 bases. The CDR3 loop spans 15 amino acids. Germline V gives CDR1 SGHRS, CDR2 YFSETQ. CDR3 sequence reads: CANSSGQGSYNEQFF. The CDR3 nucleotides read TGCGCCAACAGCTCCGGACAGGGGAGTTACAATGAGCAGTTCTTC.